The entry below describes one TCR beta chain. The CDR3 is made up of 13 amino acids. V gave up 5 bases and J gave up 7 bases, with 9 bases separating them. Germline V gives CDR1 MNHNS, CDR2 SASEGT. The record originates from a study of metastatic and nonmetastatic thyroid tumors. For the study at large: The authors compared repertoires across blood and tumor or nodule tissue from malignant and benign thyroid patients.

TCRdb redid the clone calls on the PCR reads using MiXCR. The sample records approximately 13,000 clones, roughly 21% being singletons. Thyroid surgery had not been preceded by any treatment in any patient. The clonotype comes from a female donor with papillary thyroid cancer or a benign thyroid nodule (not recorded which). Some clones in this sample may be carry-over from other donors' samples. Input material: adjacent normal tissue. The chain couples TRBV6-1 to TRBJ1-6; the D is unclear. CDR3 sequence: CASSLAWNSPLHF. The CDR3 DNA reads as TGTGCCAGCAGTTTAGCCTGGAATTCACCCCTCCACTTT.